Shown below are 14 T cell receptor beta chains from a single sample sequenced in a study of T cell repertoires in cytomegalovirus infection (dated by TCRdb to between 2017 and 2020). The treatment or condition label for this specimen denotes: in vitro stimulation with specific CMV peptide epitopes to enrich CMV-specific T cells. Sequencing was carried out with an Illumina HiSeq 1500. Using fastp trimming at Q25 and MiXCR clonotype assembly, TCRdb reanalyzed the public sequencing data and kept in-frame beta chains. Every distinct CDR3 protein forms one entry, paired with its most common genes and DNA. This sample comprises about 160,000 distinct CDR3 sequences, about a fifth of them detected only once. In total, the top ten clones hold 20% to 30% of the sample. No cognate antigen is known for these TCRs. Sequencing used CD8+ T cells from cultured PBMCs, obtained from culture after CMV antigen stimulation. The receptors originated from a human donor in good health (CMV status not recorded). Some clones in this sample may be carry-over from other donors' samples.

This clonotype was seen a handful of times. V is TRBV7-7 and J is TRBJ1-1; no clear D. Germline loops: CDR1 SSHAT, CDR2 FNYEAQ (reference sequence). The CDR3 totals 14 residues. The V gene lost 5 bases and the J gene lost 1 base, with 11 bases spanning the gap. CDR3 coding DNA: TGTGCCAGCAGCCTATGGACGGAGAACACTGAAGCTTTCTTT. Translated: CASSLWTENTEAFF. Using reference TRBV7-7 and TRBJ1-1 for the parts outside the CDR3, the full variable domain is GAGVSQSPRYKVTKRGQDVTLRCDPISSHATLYWYQQALGQGPEFLTYFNYEAQPDKSGLPSDRFSAERPEGSISTLTIQRTEQRDSAMYRCASSLWTENTEAFFGQGTRLTVV.

This chain links TRBV12-3 or TRBV12-4 with TRBJ1-3; D remains unclear. Trimming left V 3 bases short and J 0 bases short, with 18 bases between. The CDR3 runs to 18 residues. The CDR3 bases are TGTGCCAGCAGTTTCCCCTTCGAGCAGGCGTTCTCTGGAAACACCATATATTTT. Protein product: CASSFPFEQAFSGNTIYF.

In its sample, this clonotype was seen a few times. The chain has TRBV6-5 and TRBJ1-1; D is unresolved. Trimming took 6 bases from V and 1 from J, leaving 12 bases between them. The CDR3 length is 14 residues. The germline V gene has CDR1 MNHEY and CDR2 SVGAGI. DNA of the CDR3: TGTGCCAGCAGCCTAGGGTGGAGGAACACTGAAGCTTTCTTT. This sequence encodes CASSLGWRNTEAFF.

CDR3 sequence: CASRFSGTSRTNTGELFF. The CDR3 DNA reads TGTGCCAGCAGGTTTTCCGGGACTAGCAGGACGAACACCGGGGAGCTGTTTTTT. This chain uses TRBV12-3 or TRBV12-4 with TRBJ2-2, with 9 positions matching TRBD2. The V segment lost 6 bases and the J segment 0 bases; nucleotides outside the gene matches: 11. This CDR3 has 18 residues.

This clonotype has only a few counts. The genes are TRBV6-1 and TRBJ2-2; 8 bases map to TRBD2. The CDR3 contains 15 residues. Germline assignment: CDR1 MNHNS and CDR2 SASEGT. J gave up 12 bases and V 6 bases, and 15 bases lay outside the gene matches. The CDR3 protein is CASRPGTRRPFQLFF. The DNA for the CDR3 is TGTGCCAGCAGGCCCGGGACTAGGAGGCCTTTCCAGCTGTTTTTT.

This clonotype was counted between two and nine times. The chain employs TRBV6-6 and TRBJ1-1; D not resolved. The V end was cut by 8 bases, the J end by 2 bases, with 12 bases between. The CDR3 consists of 13 residues. CDR1 is MNHNY, CDR2 SVGAGI, per germline (reference sequence). CDR3 residues: CASHGRGNTEAFF. The CDR3 bases are TGTGCCAGCCATGGACGGGGAAACACTGAAGCTTTCTTT.

The genes are TRBV29-1 and TRBJ2-7; D is perhaps TRBD1 (6 bases). Germline assignment: CDR1 SQVTM and CDR2 ANQGSEA. The CDR3 has 12 amino acids. V was shortened by 0 bases and J by 3 bases, with 6 bases between the two germline ends. CDR3 nucleotides: TGCAGCGTTGAAGACAGGGGCTACGAGCAGTACTTC. This sequence encodes CSVEDRGYEQYF.

This clonotype was seen a few times. The rearrangement uses TRBV19 and TRBJ1-2; 7 bases map to TRBD1. The CDR3 totals 18 residues. The germline CDR1 and CDR2 sequences are LNHDA and SQIVND (reference sequence). The trim removed 6 bases at V and 0 bases at J, leaving 16 bases unmatched. The CDR3 spells CASRPTGLSFPANYGYTF. The CDR3 DNA reads as TGTGCCAGTAGACCGACAGGGTTGTCTTTTCCGGCTAACTATGGCTACACCTTC.

Only a few counts were recorded for this clonotype. V is TRBV6-2 or TRBV6-3 and J is TRBJ2-1; D unresolved. Trimming removed 2 bases from V and 4 bases from J, with 15 bases in between. Per the germline V gene, CDR1 is MNHEY and CDR2 is SVGEGT. This CDR3 has 16 amino acids. The CDR3: CASSYGKHPPYNEQFF. The CDR3 bases are TGTGCCAGCAGTTACGGGAAGCATCCGCCTTACAATGAGCAGTTCTTC.

The chain's CDR3 is CASSDSGPQHF. The CDR3 region has the DNA TGTGCCAGCAGTGACAGCGGGCCCCAGCATTTT. This chain joins TRBV25-1 and TRBJ1-5; D is undetermined. The V gene lost 3 bases and the J gene lost 9 bases, with 6 bases spanning the gap. Per the germline V gene, CDR1 is MGHDK and CDR2 is SYGVNS. The CDR3 loop spans 11 amino acids.

This clonotype was counted a few times. An end of the junction differs from the germline gene, which may be a read error. The chain recombines TRBV7-7 with TRBJ1-5; D is undetermined. Germline CDR1 and CDR2: SSHAT and FNYEAQ (reference sequence). The CDR3 extends over 13 amino acids. The CDR3 sequence is CASSFRPGQPQHF. The CDR3 coding sequence is TGTGCTAGCAGCTTCAGACCCGGTCAGCCCCAGCATTTT.

This clonotype was found a few times. The chain has TRBV14 and TRBJ2-1; D gene ambiguous. The V gene lost 1 base and the J gene lost 0 bases, with 10 bases spanning the gap. Germline V gene sequence: CDR1 SGHDN, CDR2 FVKESK. The CDR3 consists of 16 residues. The CDR3 DNA reads as TGTGCCAGCAGCCAAGTTCCGTATAGCTCCTACAATGAGCAGTTCTTC. Its translation is CASSQVPYSSYNEQFF.

This clonotype was observed a few times. The rearrangement links TRBV7-3 to TRBJ1-2; D unclear. Trimming pared 5 bases from V and 5 bases from J, leaving 6 bases between. The CDR3 covers 11 residues. Germline-derived CDR1 and CDR2 are SGHTA and FQGTGA. CDR3 protein: CASSAGYGYTF. The CDR3 nucleotides are TGTGCCAGCAGCGCGGGTTATGGCTACACCTTC. The whole variable domain, remainder taken from reference TRBV7-3 and TRBJ1-2, is GAGVSQTPSNKVTEKGKYVELRCDPISGHTALYWYRQSLGQGPEFLIYFQGTGAADDSGLPNDRFFAVRPEGSVSTLKIQRTERGDSAVYLCASSAGYGYTFGSGTRLTVV.

A few counts support this clonotype. The chain recombines TRBV7-9 with TRBJ2-1; a possible D gene is TRBD2 (6 bases). Germline CDR1 reads SEHNR; CDR2 reads FQNEAQ (reference sequence). The CDR3 extends over 15 amino acids. V lost 7 bases, J lost 4 bases, and 17 bases lay in between. This CDR3 is CASTEAGQTYNEQFF. Written as DNA, the CDR3 is TGTGCCAGCACGGAGGCGGGGCAAACTTACAATGAGCAGTTCTTC.